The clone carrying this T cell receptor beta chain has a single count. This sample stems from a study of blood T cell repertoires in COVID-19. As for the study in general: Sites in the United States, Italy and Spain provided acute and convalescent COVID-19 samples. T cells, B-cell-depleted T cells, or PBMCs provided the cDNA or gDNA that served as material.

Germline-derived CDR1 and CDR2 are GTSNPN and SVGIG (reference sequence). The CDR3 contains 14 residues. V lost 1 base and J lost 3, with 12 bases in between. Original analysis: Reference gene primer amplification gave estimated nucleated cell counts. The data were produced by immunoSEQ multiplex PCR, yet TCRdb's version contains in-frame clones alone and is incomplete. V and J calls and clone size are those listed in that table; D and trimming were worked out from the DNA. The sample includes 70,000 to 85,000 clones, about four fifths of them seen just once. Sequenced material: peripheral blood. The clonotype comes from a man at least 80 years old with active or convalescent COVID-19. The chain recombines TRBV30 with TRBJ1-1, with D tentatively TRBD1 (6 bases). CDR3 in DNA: TGTGCCTGGAGTGCGACTGGACAGTACACTGAAGCTTTCTTT. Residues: CAWSATGQYTEAFF.